This TCR beta chain derives from a study of Ad26.COV2.S vaccination and SARS-CoV-2 variants. This clone was detected once. Its antigen is unidentified. Per the germline V gene, CDR1 is SGHDN and CDR2 is FVKESK. This CDR3 has 16 amino acids. V lost 2 bases to trimming and J lost 8 bases, with 20 bases between them. Libraries were prepared by immunoSEQ multiplex PCR; TCRdb keeps only in-frame clonotypes and omits some of them. Of 300,000 to 500,000 clones listed, approximately 86% are singletons. Regarding treatment: 15 to 20 received Ad26.COV2.S at low or high dose, single or two shots; 5 received placebo; per-sample allocation not given. At day 63 after the first vaccine or placebo injection, samples were drawn. An Ad26 vector that expressed Wuhan-strain SARS-CoV-2 spike constituted the vaccine. Study-level findings and limits: Total responses of T cells may have been underestimated by the analyses of TCR breadth and depth. Measurement of non-spike TCR breadth gave similar results in vaccine and placebo recipients.

The chain is built from TRBV14 and TRBJ2-3; D is ambiguous. The receptor's source is a person between 18 and 65 years old who received the Ad26.COV2.S COVID-19 vaccine or a placebo. Sequenced here: peripheral blood, sampled in a trial of Ad26.COV2.S vaccine versus placebo. This chain's CDR3 is CASSQRSTGSPGTQYF. CDR3 nucleotides: TGTGCCAGCAGCCAACGATCGACTGGTTCGCCGGGTACGCAGTATTTT.